This T cell receptor beta chain was recovered during a study of OX40 agonist ivuxolimab in advanced cancers. Study-level background: At around 81% male, the cohort had a mean age of around 56 years, ranging from 23 to 79.

Here immunoSEQ multiplex PCR was the method, and the copy in TCRdb shows in-frame clones only, minus some. Of about 52,000 clones detected, less than 90% appear once; the ten largest clones hold around 14%. Autoimmune disease history or systemic immunosuppression barred patients. Germline V lookup: CDR1 SGHTA, CDR2 FQGNSA. V lost 6 bases, J lost 3 bases, and 3 bases stayed unmatched. There are 13 residues in the CDR3. The chain recombines TRBV7-2 with TRBJ1-2; 8 bases match TRBD1. Sequenced here: CD4+ or CD8+ T cells sorted from blood, sampled in a trial of the OX40 agonist ivuxolimab. The clonotype originates from an adult with an advanced solid tumor such as melanoma, head and neck, liver or kidney cancer. CDR3: CASRLTGDYGYTF. The CDR3 DNA reads TGTGCCAGCAGATTGACAGGGGACTATGGCTACACCTTC.